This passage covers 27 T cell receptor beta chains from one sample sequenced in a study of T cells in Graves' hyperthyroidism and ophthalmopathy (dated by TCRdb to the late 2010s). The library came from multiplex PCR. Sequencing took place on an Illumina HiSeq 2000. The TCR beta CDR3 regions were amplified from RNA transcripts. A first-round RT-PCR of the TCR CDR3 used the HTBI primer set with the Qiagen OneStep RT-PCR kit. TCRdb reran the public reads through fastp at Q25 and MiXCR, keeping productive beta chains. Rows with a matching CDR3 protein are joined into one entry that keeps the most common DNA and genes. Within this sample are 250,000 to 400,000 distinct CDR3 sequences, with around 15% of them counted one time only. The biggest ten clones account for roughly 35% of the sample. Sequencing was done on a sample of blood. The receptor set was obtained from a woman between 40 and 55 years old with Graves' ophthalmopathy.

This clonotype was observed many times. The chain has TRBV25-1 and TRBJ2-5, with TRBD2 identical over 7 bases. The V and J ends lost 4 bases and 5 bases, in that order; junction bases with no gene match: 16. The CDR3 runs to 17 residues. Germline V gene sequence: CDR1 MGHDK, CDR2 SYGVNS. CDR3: CASSGLPRFEAGETQYF. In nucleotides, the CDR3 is TGTGCCAGCAGTGGTCTCCCTAGGTTTGAAGCGGGGGAGACCCAGTACTTC.

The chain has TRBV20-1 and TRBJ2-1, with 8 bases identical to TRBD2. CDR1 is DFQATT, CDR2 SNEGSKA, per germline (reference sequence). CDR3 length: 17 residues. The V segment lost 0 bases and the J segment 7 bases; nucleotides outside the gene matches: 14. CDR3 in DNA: TGCAGTGCTAGAGACCCACTAGCGGCCCGGGGTGTGAATGAGCAGTTCTTC. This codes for CSARDPLAARGVNEQFF.

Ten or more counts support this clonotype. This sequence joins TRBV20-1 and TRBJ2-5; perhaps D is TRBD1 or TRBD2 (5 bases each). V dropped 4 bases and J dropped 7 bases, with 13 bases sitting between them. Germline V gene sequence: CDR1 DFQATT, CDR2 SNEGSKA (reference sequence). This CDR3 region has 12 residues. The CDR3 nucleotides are TGCAGTGCTACAAGACGGGGCGGGACCCAGTACTTC. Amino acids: CSATRRGGTQYF.

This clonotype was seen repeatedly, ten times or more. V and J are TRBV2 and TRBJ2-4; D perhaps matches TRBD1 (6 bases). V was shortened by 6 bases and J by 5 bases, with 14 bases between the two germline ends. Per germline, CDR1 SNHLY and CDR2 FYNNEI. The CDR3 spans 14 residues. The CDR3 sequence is CASRNTPGENIQYF. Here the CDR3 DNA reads TGTGCCAGCAGGAATACACCAGGGGAAAACATTCAGTACTTC.

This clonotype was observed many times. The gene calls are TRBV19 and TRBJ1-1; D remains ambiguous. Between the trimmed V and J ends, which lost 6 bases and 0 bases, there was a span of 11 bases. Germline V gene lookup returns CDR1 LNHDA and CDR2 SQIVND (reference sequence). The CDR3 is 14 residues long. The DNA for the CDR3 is TGTGCCAGTAGAAGAGAGCGATTGAACACTGAAGCTTTCTTT. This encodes CASRRERLNTEAFF.

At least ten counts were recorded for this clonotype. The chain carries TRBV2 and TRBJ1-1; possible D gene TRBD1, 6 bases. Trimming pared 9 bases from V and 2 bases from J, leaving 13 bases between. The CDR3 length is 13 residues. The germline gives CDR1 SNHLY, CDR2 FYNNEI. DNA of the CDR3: TGTGCCAGTTTCTGGACAGCTAACACTGAAGCTTTCTTT. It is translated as CASFWTANTEAFF.

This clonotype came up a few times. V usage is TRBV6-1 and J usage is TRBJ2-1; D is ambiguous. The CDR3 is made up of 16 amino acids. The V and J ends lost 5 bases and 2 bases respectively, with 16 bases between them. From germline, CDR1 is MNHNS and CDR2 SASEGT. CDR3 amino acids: CASSPNPLGPYNEQFF. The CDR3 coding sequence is TGTGCCAGCAGTCCCAACCCCCTCGGGCCCTACAATGAGCAGTTCTTC.

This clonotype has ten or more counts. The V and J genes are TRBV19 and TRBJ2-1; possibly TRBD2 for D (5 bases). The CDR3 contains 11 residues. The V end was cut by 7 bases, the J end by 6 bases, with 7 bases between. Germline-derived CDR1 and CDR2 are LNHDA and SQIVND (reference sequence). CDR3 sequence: CASTDFNEQFF. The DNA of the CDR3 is TGTGCCAGTACGGACTTCAATGAGCAGTTCTTC.

The CDR3: CASSPGLAGEEQYF. As DNA, the CDR3 is TGCGCCAGCAGCCCGGGACTAGCGGGGGAAGAGCAGTACTTC. V and J are TRBV5-1 and TRBJ2-7, with 14 bases identical to TRBD2. After removal of 4 bases from V and 7 bases from J, the junction contained 4 bases not matched to a gene. The CDR3 length is 14 residues. The germline V gene has CDR1 SGHRS and CDR2 YFSETQ.

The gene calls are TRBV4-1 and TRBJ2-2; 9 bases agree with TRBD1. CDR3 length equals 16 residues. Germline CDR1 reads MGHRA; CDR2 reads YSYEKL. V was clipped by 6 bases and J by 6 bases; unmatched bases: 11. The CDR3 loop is CASSRTGTGRAGELFF. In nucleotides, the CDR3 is TGCGCCAGCAGTCGGACCGGGACAGGGAGAGCCGGGGAGCTGTTTTTT.

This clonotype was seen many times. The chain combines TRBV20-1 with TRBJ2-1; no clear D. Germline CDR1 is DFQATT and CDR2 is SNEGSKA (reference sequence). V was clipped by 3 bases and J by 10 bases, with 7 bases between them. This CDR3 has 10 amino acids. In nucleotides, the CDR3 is TGCAGTGCTAGTCAAGTGGAGCAGTTCTTC. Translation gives CSASQVEQFF.

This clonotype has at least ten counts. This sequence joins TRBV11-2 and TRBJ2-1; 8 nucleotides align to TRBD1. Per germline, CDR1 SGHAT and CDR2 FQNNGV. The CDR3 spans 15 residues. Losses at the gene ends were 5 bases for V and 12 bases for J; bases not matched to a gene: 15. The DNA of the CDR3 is TGTGCCAGCAGCCACGACTGGACAGCGACAGGGGCGCAGTTCTTC. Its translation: CASSHDWTATGAQFF.

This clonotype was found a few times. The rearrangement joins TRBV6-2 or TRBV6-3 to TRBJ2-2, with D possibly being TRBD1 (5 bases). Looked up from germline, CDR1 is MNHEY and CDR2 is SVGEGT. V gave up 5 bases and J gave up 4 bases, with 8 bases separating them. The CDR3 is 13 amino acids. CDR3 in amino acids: CASSLRVTGELFF. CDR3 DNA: TGTGCCAGCAGTCTCAGGGTCACCGGGGAGCTGTTTTTT.

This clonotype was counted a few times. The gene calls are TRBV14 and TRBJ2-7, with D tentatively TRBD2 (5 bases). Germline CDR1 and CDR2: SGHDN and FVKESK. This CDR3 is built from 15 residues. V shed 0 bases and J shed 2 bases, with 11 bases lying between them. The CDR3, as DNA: TGTGCCAGCAGCCAAGAAGAAAGAGGGACCTACGAGCAGTACTTC. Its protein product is CASSQEERGTYEQYF.

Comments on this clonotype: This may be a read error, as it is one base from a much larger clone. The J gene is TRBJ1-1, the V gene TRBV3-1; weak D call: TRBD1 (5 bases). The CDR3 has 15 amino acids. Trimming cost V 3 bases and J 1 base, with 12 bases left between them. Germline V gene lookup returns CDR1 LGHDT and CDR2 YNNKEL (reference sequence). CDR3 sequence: CASSHEDGANTEAFF. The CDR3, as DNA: TGTGCCAGCAGCCACGAGGACGGGGCGAACACTGAAGCTTTCTTT.

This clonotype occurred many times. The CDR3 DNA sequence: TGTGCCAGCAGGGACAGGGCTTGGGACACAGATACGCAGTATTTT. It encodes CASRDRAWDTDTQYF. The rearrangement uses TRBV2 and TRBJ2-3, with 8 nucleotides matching TRBD1. The CDR3 runs 15 residues. Looked up from germline, CDR1 is SNHLY and CDR2 is FYNNEI. V dropped 6 bases and J dropped 2; count of bases not matched to a gene: 7.

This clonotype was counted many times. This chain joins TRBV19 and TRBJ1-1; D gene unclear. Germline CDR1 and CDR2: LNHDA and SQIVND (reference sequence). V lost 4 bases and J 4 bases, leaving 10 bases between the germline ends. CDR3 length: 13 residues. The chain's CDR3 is CASSSWAGTEAFF. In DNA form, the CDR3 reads TGTGCCAGTAGTAGTTGGGCTGGCACTGAAGCTTTCTTT.

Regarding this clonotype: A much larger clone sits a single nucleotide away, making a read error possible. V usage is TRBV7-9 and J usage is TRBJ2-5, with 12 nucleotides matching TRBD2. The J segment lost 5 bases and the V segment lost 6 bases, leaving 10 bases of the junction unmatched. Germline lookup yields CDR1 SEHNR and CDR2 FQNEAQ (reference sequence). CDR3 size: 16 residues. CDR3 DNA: TGTGCCAGCAGGCCCCTTGGACTAGCGGGGAAGGAGACCCAGTACTTC. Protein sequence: CASRPLGLAGKETQYF.

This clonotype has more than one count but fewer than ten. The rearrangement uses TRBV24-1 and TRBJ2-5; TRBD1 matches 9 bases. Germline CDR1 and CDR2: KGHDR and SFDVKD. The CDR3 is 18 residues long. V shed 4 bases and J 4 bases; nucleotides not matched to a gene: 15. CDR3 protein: CATSEGTGRGKGPETQYF. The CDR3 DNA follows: TGTGCCACCAGTGAGGGGACAGGGAGGGGCAAGGGGCCAGAGACCCAGTACTTC.

CDR3 sequence reads: CAISKGVDGTQYF. CDR3 bases: TGTGCCATCAGTAAAGGGGTGGATGGGACCCAGTACTTC. The rearrangement joins TRBV10-3 to TRBJ2-5; a weak D match, TRBD1 (5 bases). Germline CDR1 and CDR2: ENHRY and SYGVKD. The CDR3 is made up of 13 amino acids. Trimming took 5 bases from V and 7 from J, leaving 14 bases between them.

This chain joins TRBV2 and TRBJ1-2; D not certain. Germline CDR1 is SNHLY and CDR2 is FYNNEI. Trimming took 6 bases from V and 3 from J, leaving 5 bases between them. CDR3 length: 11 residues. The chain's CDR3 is CASRDYYGYTF. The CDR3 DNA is TGTGCCAGCAGAGATTACTATGGCTACACCTTC.

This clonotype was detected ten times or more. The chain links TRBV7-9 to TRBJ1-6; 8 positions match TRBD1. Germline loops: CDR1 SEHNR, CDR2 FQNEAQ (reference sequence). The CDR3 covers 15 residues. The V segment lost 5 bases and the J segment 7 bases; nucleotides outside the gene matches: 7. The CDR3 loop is CASSQRTGSNSPLHF. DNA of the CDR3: TGTGCCAGCAGCCAGCGGACAGGGTCAAATTCACCCCTCCACTTT.

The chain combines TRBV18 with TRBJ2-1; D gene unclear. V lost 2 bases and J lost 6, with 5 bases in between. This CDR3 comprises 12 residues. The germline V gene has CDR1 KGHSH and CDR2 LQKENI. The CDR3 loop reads CASSPRINEQFF. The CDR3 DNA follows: TGTGCCAGCTCACCAAGGATCAATGAGCAGTTCTTC.

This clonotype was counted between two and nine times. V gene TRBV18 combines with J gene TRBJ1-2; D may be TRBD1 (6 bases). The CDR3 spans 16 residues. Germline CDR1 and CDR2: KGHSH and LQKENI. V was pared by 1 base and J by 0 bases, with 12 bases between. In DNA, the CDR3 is TGTGCCAGCTCACCACGCCGGGACACTCCTAACTATGGCTACACCTTC. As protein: CASSPRRDTPNYGYTF.

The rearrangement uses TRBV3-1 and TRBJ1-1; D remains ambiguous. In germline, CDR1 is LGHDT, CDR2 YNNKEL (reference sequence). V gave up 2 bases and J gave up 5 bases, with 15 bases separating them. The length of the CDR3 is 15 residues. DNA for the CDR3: TGTGCCAGCAGCCAATCCACTGGGATTTGGACTGAAGCTTTCTTT. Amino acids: CASSQSTGIWTEAFF.

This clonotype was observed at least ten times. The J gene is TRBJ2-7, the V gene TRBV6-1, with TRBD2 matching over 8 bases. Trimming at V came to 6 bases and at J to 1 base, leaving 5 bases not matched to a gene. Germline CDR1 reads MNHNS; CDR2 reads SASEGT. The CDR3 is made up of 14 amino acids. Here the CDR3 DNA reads TGTGCCAGCAGCATTAGCGGGGATTCCTACGAGCAGTACTTC. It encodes CASSISGDSYEQYF.

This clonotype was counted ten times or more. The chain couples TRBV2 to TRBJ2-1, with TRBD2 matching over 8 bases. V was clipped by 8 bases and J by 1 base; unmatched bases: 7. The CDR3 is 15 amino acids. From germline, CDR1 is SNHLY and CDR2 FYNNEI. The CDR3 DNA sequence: TGTGCCAGCCAGCTAGCGGGCCAGTCCTACAATGAGCAGTTCTTC. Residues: CASQLAGQSYNEQFF.